By its share, the clone carrying this T cell receptor beta chain is large (0.1 to 1%). Its antigen is undetermined. Treg sorting used a CD4+CD25+CD127-/low gate. Amplification of TRBV12-4/TRBJ1-2 clonotypes used adaptor-ligated barcode primers. TCRdb re-derived calls from the multiplex PCR reads in MiXCR, one entry per CDR3 protein. The data hold 700 to 850 distinct CDR3 sequences, with roughly 18% observed a single time. General observations from the study: In terms of TCR gene usage, tumor memory CD4+ T cells clustered together with blood and lymph node memory CD4+ cells, as well as with lymph node naive CD4+ cells. Greatest tumor Treg TCR overlap was with tumor naive CD4+ cells. Around 13% of tumor Treg sequences matched naive CD4+ cells.

The V gene end was trimmed by 2 bases and the J gene end by 5 bases; junction bases not matched to a gene: 8. This CDR3 has 15 residues. The sequenced sample was Tregs sorted from blood. This clonotype was sampled from a female donor with breast cancer. This chain connects TRBV12-3 or TRBV12-4 to TRBJ1-2; 7 bases are a match to TRBD1. The CDR3 region has the DNA TGTGCCAGCAGTTTATACTTGGCGGGACAGTATGGCTACACCTTC. It yields the protein CASSLYLAGQYGYTF.